This T cell receptor (beta chain) was sequenced for a study of T-cell memory formation after mild COVID-19 (dated by TCRdb to 2020 to 2023). With regard to the full study: Most TCR sequence clusters were specific to one of the two donors. T-cell clones expanding and contracting after mild COVID-19 in a couple of donors were tracked by longitudinal TCRalpha and TCRbeta repertoire sequencing. The cohort comprised two young, previously healthy adult volunteers, one female and one male.

Sequenced on an Illumina NovaSeq 6000. TCRalpha and TCRbeta cDNA libraries were built by 5'RACE with constant-segment primers, adding sample barcodes and unique molecular identifiers. RNA was extracted from every sample with Trizol reagent. The libraries were amplified in two PCR steps, and the second step added a second sample barcode and Illumina TruSeq adapters. Sequencing of the libraries was done on an Illumina NovaSeq, producing 2 x 150 bp paired-end reads. The study's processing was this. Reads were demultiplexed and collapsed into UMI-guided consensus sequences with migec v1.2.7. Using mixcr v2.1.11, UMI consensuses were aligned to TRA and TRB V and J templates and then assembled into clonotypes. A clonotype was counted as expanded or contracted only when both edgeR and NoisET called the clonotype significant, with the noise models trained on biological replicates. edgeR calls used a false discovery rate-adjusted p below 0.01 and a log2 fold-change threshold of 1. As an exploratory analysis of dynamics, max-normalized trajectories of the 1000 most abundant clonotypes were examined by PCA with hierarchical clustering. Separately sequenced CD4+ and CD8+ repertoires were used to assign the CD4 or CD8 phenotype of responding clones. TCRdb cleaned the public reads at Q25 with fastp, built clones with MiXCR and kept in-frame beta chains. Rows with a matching CDR3 protein are joined into one entry that keeps the most common DNA and genes. TCRdb, rather than the study authors, made the V and J calls. This sample is represented by over 450,000 distinct CDR3 sequences; 20% of them were singletons. Around 12% of the sample comes from the top ten.

Ficoll-Paque density gradient centrifugation was the method used to isolate PBMCs. Study-wide conclusions, independent of this receptor: Contracting CD4+ clones were found mainly in CM and EM memory subsets, while CD8+ clones were enriched in EMRA. SARS-CoV-2 specificity of the second-wave clones peaking on day 37 was not confirmed. Only a couple of mild cases were covered by the study, and larger cohorts that include severe cases with pre-infection samples were considered necessary. From day 15 to 85, contracting clones showed balanced CD4/CD8 phenotypes, whereas a second wave of clones that expanded from day 15 to 37 leaned towards CD4+. Some responding clones were found in pre-infection memory, which suggests that pre-existing cross-reactive memory T cells took part in the SARS-CoV-2 response.

The CDR3 runs 14 amino acids, cysteine and phenylalanine included. Of all the DNA, just the CDR3 is kept, 42 bases in frame from base 1. CDR1 and CDR2, looked up from the germline V gene, are SGHDN and FVKESK. Trimming at the junction amounts to 2 bases on V and 6 bases on J, and the germline ends lie 13 bases apart. Turning to this clonotype: Its binding antigen is unknown. Base quality data are lacking; no much larger clone is found one base away.

The receptor was derived from an adult woman who had mild COVID-19 (a few samples of this study predate the infection). The sample titles of this study are shuffled in the database, so cell type and time point are left out; the donor was told from shared clones. The rearrangement combines TRBV14 with TRBJ1-2; the D gene assignment is ambiguous. What was sequenced was PBMCs or a T cell subset sorted from them (not recorded which). Here the CDR3 is given as CASSQRAAGDGYTF. The bases are TGTGCCAGCAGCCAACGGGCCGCGGGCGATGGCTACACCTTC.